The 17 T cell receptor beta chains reported below all come from one sample, sequenced in a study of cytomegalovirus exposure and HLA in healthy donors. With 60 Vbeta and 13 Jbeta primers, the PCR was carried out. Data came from immunoSEQ multiplex PCR; TCRdb stores just in-frame clones and leaves some out. The top ten clones hold about 2.3% of a sample with 160,000 or so clones, around 72% of them seen once. The sample was PBMCs. Receptors were obtained from a female donor in good health and CMV-seronegative.

V gene TRBV5-4 combines with J gene TRBJ2-1; D is ambiguous. Germline V gene lookup returns CDR1 SGHNT and CDR2 YYREEE (reference sequence). This CDR3 has 13 residues. V was clipped by 4 bases and J by 1 base, with 6 bases between them. The DNA of the CDR3 is TGTGCCAGCAGCCTAGAGTCCTACAATGAGCAGTTCTTC. Translation gives CASSLESYNEQFF.

This clone has only a few counts. This chain links TRBV19 with TRBJ1-1; 9 bases map to TRBD1. Germline CDR1 reads LNHDA; CDR2 reads SQIVND (reference sequence). The CDR3 spans 16 residues. J lost 4 bases, V lost 7 bases, and 13 bases had no gene match. CDR3 region: CASTSPLGQGSTEAFF. In DNA form, the CDR3 reads TGTGCCAGTACCTCCCCCTTGGGACAGGGAAGCACTGAAGCTTTCTTT. Variable domain in full (rest from reference TRBV19 and TRBJ1-1): DGGITQSPKYLFRKEGQNVTLSCEQNLNHDAMYWYRQDPGQGLRLIYYSQIVNDFQKGDIAEGYSVSREKKESFPLTVTSAQKNPTAFYLCASTSPLGQGSTEAFFGQGTRLTVV.

V and J are TRBV4-2 and TRBJ2-5; 8 bases map to TRBD2. J was trimmed by 2 bases and V by 4 bases; bases with no gene match: 3. CDR3 size: 14 residues. Germline CDR1 and CDR2: LGHNA and YNFKEQ. The CDR3 reads CASSPPSGQETQYF. DNA of the CDR3: TGTGCCAGCAGCCCCCCTAGCGGGCAAGAGACCCAGTACTTC.

This chain links TRBV7-2 with TRBJ1-3; no clear D. V lost 1 base and J 2 bases, leaving 9 bases between the germline ends. CDR3 length: 15 amino acids. Germline-derived CDR1 and CDR2 are SGHTA and FQGNSA. The CDR3 DNA reads TGTGCCAGCAGCTTAGGGGCAGTCCCTGGAAACACCATATATTTT. It yields the protein CASSLGAVPGNTIYF.

The genes are TRBV5-6 and TRBJ2-5; a possible D gene is TRBD2 (5 bases). The end of the DNA aligns better with TRBJ2-7, so the J call may be wrong. This CDR3 spans 13 amino acids. The germline V gene has CDR1 SGHDT and CDR2 YYEEEE. CDR3 nucleotides: TGTGCCAGCAGCCCGGGATGGAGCTACGAGCAGTACTTC. It encodes CASSPGWSYEQYF.

The CDR3 loop reads CASGLVRWGGTNYGYTF. CDR3 nucleotide sequence: TGTGCTAGTGGTTTGGTACGATGGGGGGGGACTAACTATGGCTACACCTTC. The chain couples TRBV12-5 to TRBJ1-2; perhaps TRBD1 as D (5 bases). V was clipped by 0 bases and J by 0 bases, with 14 bases between them. CDR1 is LGHNT and CDR2 is FRNRAP in the germline V gene. The CDR3 spans 17 residues.

The J gene is TRBJ1-5, the V gene TRBV30; D remains unclear. Germline V lookup: CDR1 GTSNPN, CDR2 SVGIG (reference sequence). Trimming took off 1 base at V and 7 bases at J, with 23 bases between the two ends. The CDR3 sequence is 17 residues long. CDR3 amino acids: CAWSGGRTVPFDQPQHF. For the CDR3, the DNA is TGTGCCTGGAGTGGAGGGAGGACGGTACCTTTCGACCAGCCCCAGCATTTT.

This chain links TRBV6-4 with TRBJ1-3; TRBD1 matches 9 bases. J lost 3 bases, V lost 7 bases, and 13 bases had no gene match. This CDR3 region has 17 residues. Germline-derived CDR1 and CDR2 are MRHNA and SNTAGT. CDR3 residues: CASKPQGAPNSGNTIYF. The CDR3 region has the DNA TGTGCCAGCAAGCCACAGGGGGCGCCGAACAGTGGAAACACCATATATTTT.

This chain uses TRBV30 with TRBJ2-5; D gene uncertain. CDR1 and CDR2 (germline): GTSNPN, SVGIG (reference sequence). This CDR3 region has 12 residues. Trimming stripped 1 base from V and 4 bases from J, with 7 bases between. CDR3 amino acids: CAWSAPIETQYF. DNA for the CDR3: TGTGCCTGGAGTGCACCTATAGAGACCCAGTACTTC.

The chain combines TRBV10-1 with TRBJ1-2, with D perhaps TRBD1 (6 bases). This CDR3 spans 16 amino acids. V lost 2 bases and J lost 1, with 14 bases in between. Germline CDR1 and CDR2: WNHNN and SYGVQD (reference sequence). The CDR3 spells CASSESRDTFNYGYTF. The CDR3 nucleotides read TGCGCCAGCAGTGAGAGTAGGGACACCTTTAACTATGGCTACACCTTC.

The chain uses TRBV2 and TRBJ2-5, with TRBD2 matching 13 bases. In germline, CDR1 is SNHLY, CDR2 FYNNEI. CDR3 size: 14 residues. V dropped 5 bases and J dropped 7; count of bases not matched to a gene: 4. The CDR3 loop is CASSRTSGGPTQYF. The CDR3 bases are TGTGCCAGCAGTAGGACTAGCGGGGGCCCGACCCAGTACTTC.

This chain joins TRBV5-6 and TRBJ1-2, with D hard to call. The germline V gene has CDR1 SGHDT and CDR2 YYEEEE. Trimming shortened V by 0 bases and J by 4 bases, and 16 bases separated the two germline ends. CDR3 length equals 16 residues. The CDR3 loop is CASSLAGEGSGYGYTF. CDR3 DNA sequence: TGTGCCAGCAGCTTGGCCGGGGAAGGTTCGGGCTATGGCTACACCTTC.

This chain joins TRBV6-5 and TRBJ1-2, with 7 bases fitting TRBD1. CDR1 and CDR2 (germline): MNHEY, SVGAGI. CDR3 length equals 13 residues. Unmatched junction bases numbered 9, after V lost 0 bases and J lost 14 bases. This CDR3 is CASSYSTGKSGTF. As DNA, the CDR3 is TGTGCCAGCAGTTACTCGACAGGGAAGAGTGGTACCTTC.

The chain recombines TRBV10-3 with TRBJ1-6; D is perhaps TRBD1 (5 bases). CDR3 length: 14 residues. Germline lookup yields CDR1 ENHRY and CDR2 SYGVKD. Between the trimmed V and J ends, which lost 4 bases and 7 bases, there was a span of 11 bases. In DNA form, the CDR3 reads TGTGCCATCAGTGGCCAAGGGGTGAATTCACCCCTCCACTTT. Protein: CAISGQGVNSPLHF.

The chain carries TRBV6-6 and TRBJ2-7, with TRBD2 identical over 8 bases. CDR3 length: 13 amino acids. Trimming at V came to 8 bases and at J to 0 bases, leaving 3 bases not matched to a gene. CDR1 is MNHNY and CDR2 is SVGAGI in the germline V gene (reference sequence). In nucleotides, the CDR3 is TGTGCCAGCCGGGCGGGGGGCTCCTACGAGCAGTACTTC. It codes for CASRAGGSYEQYF.

The V and J genes are TRBV7-6 and TRBJ2-2; D perhaps matches TRBD2 (6 bases). Germline assignment: CDR1 SGHVS and CDR2 FNYEAQ. CDR3 length: 14 residues. Trimming left V 5 bases short and J 5 bases short, with 12 bases between. CDR3 DNA sequence: TGTGCCAGCAGCCCCGGGAGAGGGACCGGGGAGCTGTTTTTT. Encoded protein: CASSPGRGTGELFF.

The chain links TRBV9 to TRBJ1-5; D may be TRBD1 (5 bases). V was pared by 3 bases and J by 0 bases, with 10 bases between. The CDR3 has 15 residues. Germline-derived CDR1 and CDR2 are SGDLS and YYNGEE. CDR3 DNA sequence: TGTGCCAGCAGCGAGGGGCTCTATAGCAATCAGCCCCAGCATTTT. This translates into CASSEGLYSNQPQHF. The entire variable domain, with the rest obtained from reference TRBV9 and TRBJ1-5, is as follows: DSGVTQTPKHLITATGQRVTLRCSPRSGDLSVYWYQQSLDQGLQFLIQYYNGEERAKGNILERFSAQQFPDLHSELNLSSLELGDSALYFCASSEGLYSNQPQHFGDGTRLSIL.